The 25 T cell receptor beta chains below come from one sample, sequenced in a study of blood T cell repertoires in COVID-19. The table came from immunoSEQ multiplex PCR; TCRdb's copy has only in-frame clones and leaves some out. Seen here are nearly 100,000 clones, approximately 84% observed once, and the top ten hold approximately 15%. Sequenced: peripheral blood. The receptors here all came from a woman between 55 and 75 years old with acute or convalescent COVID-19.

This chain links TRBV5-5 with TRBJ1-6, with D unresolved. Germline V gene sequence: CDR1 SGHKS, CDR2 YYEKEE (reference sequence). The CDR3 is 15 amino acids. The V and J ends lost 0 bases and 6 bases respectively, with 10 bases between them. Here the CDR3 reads CASSLDPGFNSPLHF. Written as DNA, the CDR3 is TGTGCCAGCAGCTTGGATCCGGGTTTTAATTCACCCCTCCACTTT.

The CDR3 spells CASLRDTDTQYF. CDR3 nucleotide sequence: TGCGCCAGCTTACGGGACACAGATACGCAGTATTTT. The chain has TRBV10-2 and TRBJ2-3; D is perhaps TRBD2 (5 bases). V lost 8 bases to trimming and J lost 2 bases, with 8 bases between them. The germline gives CDR1 WSHSY, CDR2 SAAADI. This CDR3 has 12 residues.

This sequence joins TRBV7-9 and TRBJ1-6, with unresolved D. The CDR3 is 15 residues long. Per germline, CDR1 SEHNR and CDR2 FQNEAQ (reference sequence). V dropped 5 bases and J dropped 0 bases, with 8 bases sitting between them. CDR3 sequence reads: CASSPPSSYNSPLHF. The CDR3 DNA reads TGTGCCAGCAGCCCCCCCTCCTCCTATAATTCACCCCTCCACTTT.

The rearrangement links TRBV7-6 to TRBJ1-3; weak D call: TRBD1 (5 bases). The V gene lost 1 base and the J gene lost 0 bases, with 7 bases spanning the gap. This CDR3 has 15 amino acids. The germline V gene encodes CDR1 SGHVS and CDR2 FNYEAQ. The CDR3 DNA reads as TGTGCCAGCAGCTTAGGGACACTCTCTGGAAACACCATATATTTT. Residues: CASSLGTLSGNTIYF. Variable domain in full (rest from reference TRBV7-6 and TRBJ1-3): GAGVSQSPRYKVTKRGQDVALRCDPISGHVSLYWYRQALGQGPEFLTYFNYEAQQDKSGLPNDRFSAERPEGSISTLTIQRTEQRDSAMYRCASSLGTLSGNTIYFGEGSWLTVV.

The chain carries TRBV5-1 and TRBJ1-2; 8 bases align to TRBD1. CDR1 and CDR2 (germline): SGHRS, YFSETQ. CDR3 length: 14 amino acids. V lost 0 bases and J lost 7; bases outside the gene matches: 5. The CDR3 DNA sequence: TGCGCCAGCAGCTTGGGTCAGGGGGCTCGTGGCTACACCTTC. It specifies CASSLGQGARGYTF.

Here the CDR3 DNA reads TGTGCTACATCACAGGTGTCAAACTATGGCTACACCTTC. It is translated as CATSQVSNYGYTF. V usage is TRBV28 and J usage is TRBJ1-2, with a possible D match to TRBD1 (5 bases). Germline values: CDR1 MDHEN, CDR2 SYDVKM. CDR3 length equals 13 residues.

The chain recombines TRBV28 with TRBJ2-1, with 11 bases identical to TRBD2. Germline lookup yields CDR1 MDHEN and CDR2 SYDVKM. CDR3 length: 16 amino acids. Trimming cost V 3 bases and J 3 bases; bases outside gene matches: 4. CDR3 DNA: TGTGCCAGCAGTTTGGGACTAGCGGCCAACTACAATGAGCAGTTCTTC. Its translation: CASSLGLAANYNEQFF.

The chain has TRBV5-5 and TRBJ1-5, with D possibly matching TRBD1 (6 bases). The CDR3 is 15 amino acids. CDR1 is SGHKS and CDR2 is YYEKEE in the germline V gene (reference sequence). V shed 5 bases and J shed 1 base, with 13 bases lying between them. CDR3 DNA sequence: TGTGCCAGCAGTCCGACAGGCCAGAGCAATCAGCCCCAGCATTTT. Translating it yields CASSPTGQSNQPQHF.

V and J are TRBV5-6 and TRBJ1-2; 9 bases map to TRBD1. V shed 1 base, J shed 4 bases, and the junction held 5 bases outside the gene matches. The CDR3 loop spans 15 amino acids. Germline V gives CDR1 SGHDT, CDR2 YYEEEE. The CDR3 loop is CASSLLQGAIYGYTF. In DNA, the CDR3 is TGTGCCAGCAGCTTGTTACAGGGGGCCATCTATGGCTACACCTTC.

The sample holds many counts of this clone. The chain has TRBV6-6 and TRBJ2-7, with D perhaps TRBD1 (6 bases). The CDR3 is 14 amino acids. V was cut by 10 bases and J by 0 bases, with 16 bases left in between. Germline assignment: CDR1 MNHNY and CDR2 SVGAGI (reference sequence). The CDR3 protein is CATMGAWGSYEQYF. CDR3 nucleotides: TGTGCCACCATGGGGGCGTGGGGCTCCTACGAGCAGTACTTC.

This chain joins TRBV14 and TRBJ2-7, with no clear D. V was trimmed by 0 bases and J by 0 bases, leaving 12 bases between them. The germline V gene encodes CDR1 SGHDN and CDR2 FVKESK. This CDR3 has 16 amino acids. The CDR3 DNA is TGTGCCAGCAGCCAAGATCGAGGCCGTACCTCCTACGAGCAGTACTTC. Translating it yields CASSQDRGRTSYEQYF.

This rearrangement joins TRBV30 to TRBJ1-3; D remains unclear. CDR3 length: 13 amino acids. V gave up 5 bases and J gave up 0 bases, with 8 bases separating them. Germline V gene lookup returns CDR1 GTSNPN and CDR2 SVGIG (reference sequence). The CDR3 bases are TGTGCCTGGGGAGGTTACTCTGGAAACACCATATATTTT. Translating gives CAWGGYSGNTIYF. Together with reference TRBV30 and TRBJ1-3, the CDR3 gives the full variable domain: SQTIHQWPATLVQPVGSPLSLECTVEGTSNPNLYWYRQAAGRGLQLLFYSVGIGQISSEVPQNLSASRPQDRQFILSSKKLLLSDSGFYLCAWGGYSGNTIYFGEGSWLTVV.

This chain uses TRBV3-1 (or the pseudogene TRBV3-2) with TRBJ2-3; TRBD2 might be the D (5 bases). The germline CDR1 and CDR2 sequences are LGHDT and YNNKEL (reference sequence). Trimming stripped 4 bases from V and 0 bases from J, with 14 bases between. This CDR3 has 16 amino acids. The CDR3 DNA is TGTGCCAGCAGCCCAAGGATTAGGGAGAGCACAGATACGCAGTATTTT. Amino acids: CASSPRIRESTDTQYF.

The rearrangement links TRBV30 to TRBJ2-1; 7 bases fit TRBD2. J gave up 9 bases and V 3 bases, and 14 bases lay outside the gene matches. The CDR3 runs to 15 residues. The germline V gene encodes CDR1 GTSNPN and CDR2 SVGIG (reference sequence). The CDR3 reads CAWRVRLARYPEQFF. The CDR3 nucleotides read TGTGCCTGGAGGGTGAGACTAGCTCGGTATCCTGAGCAGTTCTTC. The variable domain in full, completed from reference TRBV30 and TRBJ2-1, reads SQTIHQWPATLVQPVGSPLSLECTVEGTSNPNLYWYRQAAGRGLQLLFYSVGIGQISSEVPQNLSASRPQDRQFILSSKKLLLSDSGFYLCAWRVRLARYPEQFFGPGTRLTVL.

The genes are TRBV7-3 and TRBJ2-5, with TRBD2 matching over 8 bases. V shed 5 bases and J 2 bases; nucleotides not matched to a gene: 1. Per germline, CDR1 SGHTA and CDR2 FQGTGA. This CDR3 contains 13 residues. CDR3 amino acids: CASSRGGQETQYF. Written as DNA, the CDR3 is TGTGCCAGCAGCCGGGGGGGTCAAGAGACCCAGTACTTC.

The CDR3 reads CASHGGLWGDTQYF. In DNA form, the CDR3 reads TGTGCCAGCCACGGAGGGCTGTGGGGAGATACGCAGTATTTT. The rearrangement uses TRBV27 and TRBJ2-3; perhaps TRBD2 as D (6 bases). V was clipped by 8 bases and J by 5 bases, with 17 bases between them. The CDR3 totals 14 residues. CDR1 is MNHEY, CDR2 SMNVEV, per germline (reference sequence).

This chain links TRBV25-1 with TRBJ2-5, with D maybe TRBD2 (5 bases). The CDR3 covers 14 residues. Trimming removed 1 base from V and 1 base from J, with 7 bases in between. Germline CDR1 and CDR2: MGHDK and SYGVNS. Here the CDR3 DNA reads TGTGCCAGCAGTGAATTCCGGGGCCAAGAGACCCAGTACTTC. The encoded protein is CASSEFRGQETQYF. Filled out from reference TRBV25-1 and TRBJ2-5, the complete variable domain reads EADIYQTPRYLVIGTGKKITLECSQTMGHDKMYWYQQDPGMELHLIHYSYGVNSTEKGDLSSESTVSRIRTEHFPLTLESARPSHTSQYLCASSEFRGQETQYFGPGTRLLVL.

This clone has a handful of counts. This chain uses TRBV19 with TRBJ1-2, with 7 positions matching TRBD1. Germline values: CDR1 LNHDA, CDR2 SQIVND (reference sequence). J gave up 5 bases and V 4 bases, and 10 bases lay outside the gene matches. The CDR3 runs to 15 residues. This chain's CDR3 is CASSRPNDREYGYTF. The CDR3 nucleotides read TGTGCCAGTAGTAGACCTAATGACAGGGAGTATGGCTACACCTTC. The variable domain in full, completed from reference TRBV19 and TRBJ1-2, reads DGGITQSPKYLFRKEGQNVTLSCEQNLNHDAMYWYRQDPGQGLRLIYYSQIVNDFQKGDIAEGYSVSREKKESFPLTVTSAQKNPTAFYLCASSRPNDREYGYTFGSGTRLTVV.

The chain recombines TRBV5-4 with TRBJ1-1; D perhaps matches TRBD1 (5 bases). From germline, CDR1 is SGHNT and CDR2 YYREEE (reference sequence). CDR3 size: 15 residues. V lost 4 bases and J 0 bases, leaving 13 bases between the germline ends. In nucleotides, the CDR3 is TGTGCCAGCAGCGCCCAGACAGCAATGAACACTGAAGCTTTCTTT. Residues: CASSAQTAMNTEAFF.

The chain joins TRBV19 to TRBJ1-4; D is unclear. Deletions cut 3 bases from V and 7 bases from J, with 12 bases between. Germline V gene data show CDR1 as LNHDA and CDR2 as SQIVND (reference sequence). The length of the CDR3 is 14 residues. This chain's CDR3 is CASSISLGGEKLFF. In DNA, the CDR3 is TGTGCCAGTAGTATCTCCCTCGGAGGTGAAAAACTGTTTTTT.

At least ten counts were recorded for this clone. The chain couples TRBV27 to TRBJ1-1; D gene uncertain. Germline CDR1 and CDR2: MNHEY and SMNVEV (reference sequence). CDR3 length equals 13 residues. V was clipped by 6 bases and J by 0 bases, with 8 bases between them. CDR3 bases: TGTGCCAGCAGCGGGGATATGAACACTGAAGCTTTCTTT. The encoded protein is CASSGDMNTEAFF.

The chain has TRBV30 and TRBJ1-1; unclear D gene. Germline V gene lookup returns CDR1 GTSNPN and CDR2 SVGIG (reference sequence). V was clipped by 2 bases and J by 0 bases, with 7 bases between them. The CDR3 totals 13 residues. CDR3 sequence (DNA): TGTGCCTGGAGTAACAGTATGAACACTGAAGCTTTCTTT. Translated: CAWSNSMNTEAFF.

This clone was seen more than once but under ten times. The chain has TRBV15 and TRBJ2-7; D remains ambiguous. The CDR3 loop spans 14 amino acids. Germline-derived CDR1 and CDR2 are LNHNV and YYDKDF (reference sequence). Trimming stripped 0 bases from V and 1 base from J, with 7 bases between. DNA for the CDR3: TGTGCCACCAGCAGAGAAGCTACTTCCTACGAGCAGTACTTC. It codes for CATSREATSYEQYF.

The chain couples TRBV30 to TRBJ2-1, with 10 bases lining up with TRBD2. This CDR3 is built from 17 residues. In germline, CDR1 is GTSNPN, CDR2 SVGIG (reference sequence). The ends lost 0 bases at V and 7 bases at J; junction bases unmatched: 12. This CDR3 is CAWSVRSGGAWRNEQFF. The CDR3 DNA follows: TGTGCCTGGAGTGTACGGAGCGGGGGGGCTTGGAGGAATGAGCAGTTCTTC.

DNA of the CDR3: TGTGCCAGCAGCCTAACAGCTAGCGGGGGGGATAAGCAGTTCTTC. Its protein product is CASSLTASGGDKQFF. The gene calls are TRBV11-2 and TRBJ2-1; 12 bases align to TRBD2. This CDR3 is built from 15 residues. V shed 5 bases, J shed 11 bases, and the junction held 10 bases outside the gene matches. Per the germline V gene, CDR1 is SGHAT and CDR2 is FQNNGV.